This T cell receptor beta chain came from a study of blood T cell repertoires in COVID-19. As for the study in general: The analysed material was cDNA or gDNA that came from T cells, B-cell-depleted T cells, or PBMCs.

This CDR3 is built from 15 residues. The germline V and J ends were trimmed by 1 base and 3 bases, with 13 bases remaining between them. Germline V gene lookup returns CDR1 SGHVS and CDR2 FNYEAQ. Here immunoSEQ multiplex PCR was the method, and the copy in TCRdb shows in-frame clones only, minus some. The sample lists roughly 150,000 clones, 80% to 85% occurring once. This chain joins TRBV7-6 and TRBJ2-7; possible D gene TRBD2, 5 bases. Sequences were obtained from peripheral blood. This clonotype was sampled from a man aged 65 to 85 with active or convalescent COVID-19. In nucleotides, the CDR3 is TGTGCCAGCAGCTTAGGAACTAGTCTCAGCTACGAGCAGTACTTC. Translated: CASSLGTSLSYEQYF.